The clone carrying this TCR beta chain was found once. Sequencing of TCR beta was performed on blood CD8+ and CD4+ T cells. The sample is drawn from a study of CD8 T cells in Susac syndrome. Study details: Patients with Susac syndrome were therapy-naive, on corticosteroids, or on intravenous immunoglobulin alone at the time that blood was drawn.

Trimming took off 0 bases at V and 2 bases at J, with 13 bases between the two ends. Germline values: CDR1 LGHNA, CDR2 YSLEER. This CDR3 has 16 amino acids. Random-hexamer reverse transcription was applied to roughly 0.5 to 1 ug RNA. Amplification of TCR beta CDR3 spanned 54 Vbeta and 13 Jbeta via immunoSEQ multiplex PCR. TCRdb reprocessed the immunoSEQ multiplex PCR reads via MiXCR and lists one record per CDR3 protein. Of a few hundred thousand distinct CDR3 sequences listed, 94% are singletons. The rearrangement links TRBV4-3 to TRBJ1-1, with D possibly TRBD1 on 5 matching bases. Sequencing input: CD4+ T cells from PBMCs. The sequence was collected from a human donor with Susac syndrome. The chain's CDR3 is CASSQDLGTGNTEAFF. In DNA form, the CDR3 reads TGCGCCAGCAGCCAAGATCTGGGAACAGGTAACACTGAAGCTTTCTTT.